The rows below give T cell receptor beta chains drawn from one sample of a study of cytomegalovirus exposure and HLA in healthy donors. TCRdb keeps only in-frame clones here, not all; method: immunoSEQ multiplex PCR. Of 150,000 to 200,000 clones listed, about 80% were seen once; the top ten hold about an eighth. The sample consisted of PBMCs. These receptors all stem from a woman in her thirties or forties in good health and CMV-seronegative. CDR3s include the opening cysteine and the closing phenylalanine or tryptophan. A D gene is named only where the DNA matches it firmly. Clone size is shown for a subset of rows, as once, few, many or a class of expanded clone.

>TRBD1|NA|TRBV7-9|TRBJ1-1
TGTGCCAGCAGCTCGCAACTGACAGGGCGGGCTGAAGCTTTCTTT
CASSSQLTGRAEAFF
>NA|NA|TRBV21-1|TRBJ2-7
TGTGCCAGCAGCAAATTTTGGGGAGACTCCTACGAGCAGTACTTC
CASSKFWGDSYEQYF
>TRBD1|NA|TRBV10-3|TRBJ2-7
TGTGCCATCAGTCAGACAGGGTACGAGCAGTACTTC
CAISQTGYEQYF
>NA|NA|TRBV12-5|TRBJ1-2
TGTGCTGGGCTCGGGCGGGATGGCTACACCTTC
CAGLGRDGYTF
>TRBD1|NA|TRBV7-2|TRBJ2-1
TGTGCCAGCAGCTCCAGGACAGGGGGCAACTACAATGAGCAGTTCTTC
CASSSRTGGNYNEQFF
>TRBD2|NA|TRBV11-3|TRBJ2-1
TGTGCCAGCAGACCGGGGGGGCATTACAATGAGCAGTTCTTC
CASRPGGHYNEQFF
>TRBD1|NA|TRBV5-6|TRBJ2-4
TGTGCCAGCAGCCTAGGGACAGGGAAAAACATTCAGTACTTC
CASSLGTGKNIQYF
>TRBD2|few|TRBV5-1|TRBJ2-3
TGCGCCAGCAGCTTGGGACCTAGCGGGGGGACAGATACGCAGTATTTT
CASSLGPSGGTDTQYF
>TRBD2|NA|TRBV27|TRBJ2-7
TGTGCCAGCAGCGGGGGGGCCTTGTACTACGAGCAGTACTTC
CASSGGALYYEQYF
>NA|NA|TRBV19|TRBJ2-7
TGTGCCAGTAGTAGGACAGATTCCCCCTACGAGCAGTACTTC
CASSRTDSPYEQYF
>NA|NA|TRBV2|TRBJ2-7
TGTGCCAGCAGTGAAGGGCAGGATTACGAGCAGTACTTC
CASSEGQDYEQYF
>TRBD1|NA|TRBV7-2|TRBJ1-5
TGTGCCAGCTCTCCGGTTGGGGGACAGACCAATCAGCCCCAGCATTTT
CASSPVGGQTNQPQHF
>TRBD1|few|TRBV4-3|TRBJ2-4
TGCGCCAGCAGCCCCCGACAGGGAGCCAAAAACATTCAGTACTTC
CASSPRQGAKNIQYF
>NA|NA|TRBV4-3|TRBJ1-2
TGCGCCAGCAGCCCCGGCGGGGGGAACTATGGCTACACCTTC
CASSPGGGNYGYTF
>NA|few|TRBV2|TRBJ1-6
TGTGCCAGCGGGAGCGACGAGAGCTATAATTCACCCCTCCACTTT
CASGSDESYNSPLHF
>TRBD2|NA|TRBV6-1|TRBJ2-3
TGTGCCAGCAGTAAAGGACTAGCGGGGGCCGGTGGGGGAATCACAGATACGCAGTATTTT
CASSKGLAGAGGGITDTQYF
>TRBD2|NA|TRBV11-3|TRBJ2-4
TGTGCCAGCAGCCAGGGACTAGGGGGAAACATTCAGTACTTC
CASSQGLGGNIQYF
>NA|NA|TRBV10-3|TRBJ2-3
TGTGCCATCAGTGGGACAGAAACAGATACGCAGTATTTT
CAISGTETDTQYF
>TRBD2|NA|TRBV19|TRBJ2-3
TGTGCCAGTAGTTCCCCTAGCGGGAACACAGATACGCAGTATTTT
CASSSPSGNTDTQYF
>NA|NA|TRBV5-4|TRBJ2-1
TGTGCCAGCAGCTTGGCGGGTTCCTACAATGAGCAGTTCTTC
CASSLAGSYNEQFF
>TRBD1|few|TRBV28|TRBJ1-2
TGTGCCAGCAGTTCTGGGACAGGACTTTCTTATTATGGCTACACCTTC
CASSSGTGLSYYGYTF
>NA|NA|TRBV7-2|TRBJ2-6
TGTGCCAGCAGCAACGCGGCCCGTACCGGGGCCAACGTCCTGACTTTC
CASSNAARTGANVLTF
>NA|NA|TRBV7-2|TRBJ2-3
TGTGCCAGCAGCCCACAGTATAGCACAGATACGCAGTATTTT
CASSPQYSTDTQYF
>NA|NA|TRBV7-9|TRBJ1-4
TGTGCCAGCAGCTTAGGGGGACAACGTGGGGAAAAACTGTTTTTT
CASSLGGQRGEKLFF
>TRBD2|NA|TRBV4-3|TRBJ2-1
TGCGCCAGCAGCCAAGGGCTAGCGGGCTCCTACAATGAGCAGTTCTTC
CASSQGLAGSYNEQFF
>NA|NA|TRBV7-6|TRBJ2-2
TGTGCCAGCAGCTTACAACAGGGCGAACACGGGGAGCTGTTTTTT
CASSLQQGEHGELFF
>TRBD2|NA|TRBV19|TRBJ2-3
TGTGCCAGTAGTCAGCGGGGTCCTTGGGGAGATACGCAGTATTTT
CASSQRGPWGDTQYF
>NA|NA|TRBV4-2|TRBJ1-1
TGTGCCAGCAGCCAAGATCGGGGGACTAACACTGAAGCTTTCTTT
CASSQDRGTNTEAFF
>NA|NA|TRBV18|TRBJ1-4
TGTGCCAGCTCACCATGGTCTCTACAGGGCTCTAATGAAAAACTGTTTTTT
CASSPWSLQGSNEKLFF